The 27 T cell receptor beta chains listed next were all sequenced from one sample in a study of blood T cell repertoires in COVID-19. Only in-frame clones appear in the TCRdb table, and some are missing; sequencing was by immunoSEQ multiplex PCR. The profile shows roughly 150,000 clones, more than 80% of them singletons. The sequenced sample was PBMCs or T cells enriched from blood (not recorded which). Source of these receptors: a man aged 45-60 years who had recovered from COVID-19.

This sequence joins TRBV2 and TRBJ1-2, with a weak D call TRBD1 (6 bases). Deletions cut 1 base from V and 8 bases from J, with 11 bases between. The length of the CDR3 is 13 residues. Germline-derived CDR1 and CDR2 are SNHLY and FYNNEI. The CDR3 loop reads CASSEVGARGYTF. DNA for the CDR3: TGTGCCAGCAGTGAAGTGGGGGCGCGCGGCTACACCTTC.

The gene calls are TRBV28 and TRBJ1-2; D is unresolved. Trimming took off 7 bases at V and 3 bases at J, with 9 bases between the two ends. Per the germline V gene, CDR1 is MDHEN and CDR2 is SYDVKM. The CDR3 consists of 12 residues. CDR3: CASTGSYYGYTF. CDR3 coding DNA: TGTGCCAGCACGGGAAGCTACTATGGCTACACCTTC.

This chain uses TRBV15 with TRBJ2-5, with TRBD2 as a possible D gene (6 bases). This CDR3 spans 14 amino acids. Germline V lookup: CDR1 LNHNV, CDR2 YYDKDF (reference sequence). The V gene lost 0 bases and the J gene lost 5 bases, with 10 bases spanning the gap. The CDR3 sequence is CATSRDRGIETQYF. In nucleotides, the CDR3 is TGTGCCACCAGCAGAGATCGGGGGATTGAGACCCAGTACTTC.

The chain links TRBV28 to TRBJ1-3; D is possibly TRBD1 (5 bases). Between the trimmed V and J ends, which lost 4 bases and 4 bases, there was a span of 17 bases. The CDR3 has 16 amino acids. Germline CDR1 MDHEN, CDR2 SYDVKM. For the CDR3, the DNA is TGTGCCAGCAGTTCAGCAGGGACTAGATTCGGAAACACCATATATTTT. This gives the protein CASSSAGTRFGNTIYF.

This clone occurred once. The chain is built from TRBV7-3 and TRBJ2-3, with 9 bases lining up with TRBD2. Germline assignment: CDR1 SGHTA and CDR2 FQGTGA. J lost 3 bases, V lost 4 bases, and 5 bases had no gene match. The CDR3 is made up of 15 amino acids. CDR3 nucleotides: TGTGCCAGCAGCTACACGACTAGCGGTACAGATACGCAGTATTTT. Translated: CASSYTTSGTDTQYF. The complete variable domain, with remaining parts taken from reference TRBV7-3 and TRBJ2-3, reads GAGVSQTPSNKVTEKGKYVELRCDPISGHTALYWYRQSLGQGPEFLIYFQGTGAADDSGLPNDRFFAVRPEGSVSTLKIQRTERGDSAVYLCASSYTTSGTDTQYFGPGTRLTVL.

The chain has TRBV2 and TRBJ1-6, with 7 bases fitting TRBD1. Germline values: CDR1 SNHLY, CDR2 FYNNEI. This CDR3 comprises 13 residues. V trimming: 8 bases; J trimming: 7 bases; junction bases outside the gene matches: 5. CDR3 nucleotides: TGTGCCAGCCAGGGACAGACAAATTCACCCCTCCACTTT. It specifies CASQGQTNSPLHF.

This chain links TRBV7-9 with TRBJ1-6, with 8 positions matching TRBD1. J lost 9 bases, V lost 8 bases, and 18 bases had no gene match. CDR3 length: 17 amino acids. Per the germline V gene, CDR1 is SEHNR and CDR2 is FQNEAQ (reference sequence). The CDR3 is CASYDGDRGSLGSPLHF. The CDR3 region has the DNA TGTGCCAGCTACGATGGAGACAGGGGATCTTTGGGTTCACCCCTCCACTTT.

This chain links TRBV10-3 with TRBJ1-4; 8 bases align to TRBD1. The CDR3 runs to 17 residues. J was trimmed by 8 bases and V by 6 bases; bases with no gene match: 17. CDR1 ENHRY and CDR2 SYGVKD come from the germline V gene. CDR3 in amino acids: CAISPWGTGGVREKLFF. CDR3 sequence (DNA): TGTGCCATCAGCCCCTGGGGGACAGGCGGTGTGCGGGAAAAACTGTTTTTT.

The chain recombines TRBV7-2 with TRBJ1-1; 7 bases agree with TRBD1. The germline V gene has CDR1 SGHTA and CDR2 FQGNSA. The CDR3 is 13 residues long. V shed 6 bases and J 11 bases; nucleotides not matched to a gene: 12. CDR3: CASSPNRGLTAFF. In DNA form, the CDR3 reads TGTGCCAGCAGTCCAAACAGGGGCTTGACTGCTTTCTTT.

This chain uses TRBV28 with TRBJ1-6; 11 positions match TRBD1. CDR1 and CDR2 from the germline V gene are MDHEN and SYDVKM. After removal of 5 bases from V and 10 bases from J, the junction contained 10 bases not matched to a gene. This CDR3 spans 16 amino acids. Written as DNA, the CDR3 is TGTGCCAGCAGTCCCCAACCGGGACAGGGGGGCTCACCCCTCCACTTT. Protein: CASSPQPGQGGSPLHF.

This chain joins TRBV9 and TRBJ2-3, with D possibly matching TRBD1 (5 bases). CDR3 size: 15 residues. CDR1 SGDLS and CDR2 YYNGEE come from the germline V gene. V shed 4 bases and J shed 3 bases, with 15 bases lying between them. The CDR3 sequence is CASSQQARKTDTQYF. In DNA, the CDR3 is TGTGCCAGCAGCCAACAGGCACGGAAGACAGATACGCAGTATTTT.

J is TRBJ1-1 and V is TRBV5-1; D possibly corresponds to TRBD1 (6 bases). The V gene's germline CDR1 is SGHRS and CDR2 YFSETQ. Deletions cut 5 bases from V and 1 base from J, with 9 bases between. The CDR3 spans 13 residues. The CDR3 nucleotides read TGCGCCAGCAGTACAGGGTCGAACACTGAAGCTTTCTTT. It encodes CASSTGSNTEAFF.

This clone was found a few times. The chain uses TRBV7-3 and TRBJ2-3; weak D call: TRBD1 (5 bases). The CDR3 runs 15 residues. Germline loops: CDR1 SGHTA, CDR2 FQGTGA. V was cut by 5 bases and J by 0 bases, with 12 bases left in between. The CDR3 nucleotides are TGTGCCAGCAGCCTAGGGGTAACTAGCACAGATACGCAGTATTTT. It specifies CASSLGVTSTDTQYF.

The chain is built from TRBV6-2 or TRBV6-3 and TRBJ1-1; 7 positions agree with TRBD1. The CDR3 runs 17 residues. Trimming took 5 bases from V and 1 from J; bases not matched to a gene: 13. CDR1 is MNHEY, CDR2 SVGEGT, per germline. The CDR3 sequence: CASSGGLSDRQNTEAFF. CDR3 DNA: TGTGCCAGCAGTGGAGGACTCTCGGACAGGCAGAACACTGAAGCTTTCTTT.

This clone appeared once. The J gene is TRBJ2-7, the V gene TRBV28; no clear D. The CDR3 runs 12 residues. Between the trimmed V and J ends, which lost 5 bases and 4 bases, there was a span of 9 bases. Per germline, CDR1 MDHEN and CDR2 SYDVKM. CDR3 region: CASSPSAYEQYF. CDR3 in DNA: TGTGCCAGCAGTCCCTCAGCGTACGAGCAGTACTTC.

The chain combines TRBV5-6 with TRBJ1-2; 9 bases line up with TRBD1. This CDR3 comprises 15 residues. J gave up 2 bases and V 0 bases, and 2 bases lay outside the gene matches. Germline-derived CDR1 and CDR2 are SGHDT and YYEEEE. CDR3 residues: CASSLGGTGNYGYTF. As DNA, the CDR3 is TGTGCCAGCAGCTTGGGAGGGACAGGGAACTATGGCTACACCTTC.

The chain joins TRBV10-3 to TRBJ2-3; TRBD1 aligns across 9 bases. V gave up 6 bases and J gave up 6 bases; unmatched junction bases: 10. The CDR3 extends over 15 amino acids. Germline V gene lookup returns CDR1 ENHRY and CDR2 SYGVKD. The chain's CDR3 is CAISPGQGRYDTQYF. CDR3 sequence (DNA): TGTGCCATCAGCCCGGGACAGGGTCGTTATGATACGCAGTATTTT.

The chain has TRBV7-9 and TRBJ2-1; D perhaps matches TRBD1 (6 bases). The CDR3 extends over 15 amino acids. Trimming removed 5 bases at V and 5 bases at J, with 16 bases between. Germline V lookup: CDR1 SEHNR, CDR2 FQNEAQ (reference sequence). CDR3 coding DNA: TGTGCCAGCAGCCCTTCCGGACAGCTTAACAATGAGCAGTTCTTC. It is translated as CASSPSGQLNNEQFF.

The rearrangement links TRBV28 to TRBJ1-4, with 7 bases lining up with TRBD1. J was trimmed by 7 bases and V by 3 bases; bases with no gene match: 5. Looked up from germline, CDR1 is MDHEN and CDR2 is SYDVKM. The CDR3 consists of 14 residues. CDR3 in DNA: TGTGCCAGCAGTTTCGTGCAGGGGGGTGAAAAACTGTTTTTT. It encodes CASSFVQGGEKLFF.

CDR3 protein: CASSLSAGRNEQYF. CDR3 nucleotides: TGTGCCAGCAGTTTATCAGCGGGAAGGAACGAGCAGTACTTC. The gene calls are TRBV27 and TRBJ2-7; 7 bases match TRBD2. CDR3 length equals 14 residues. In germline, CDR1 is MNHEY, CDR2 SMNVEV (reference sequence). V was pared by 0 bases and J by 5 bases, with 4 bases of the junction left unmatched.

The chain couples TRBV28 to TRBJ2-7; 8 positions match TRBD1. J gave up 0 bases and V 7 bases, and 5 bases lay outside the gene matches. Germline V gene data show CDR1 as MDHEN and CDR2 as SYDVKM. The CDR3 is 14 amino acids. CDR3: CASIETGDSYEQYF. The CDR3 DNA is TGTGCCAGCATCGAGACAGGGGACTCCTACGAGCAGTACTTC.

This chain uses TRBV7-2 with TRBJ1-6; D uncertain. V lost 2 bases and J lost 0, with 5 bases in between. The CDR3 is made up of 15 amino acids. The germline CDR1 and CDR2 sequences are SGHTA and FQGNSA. This CDR3 reads CASSLQDSYNSPLHF. CDR3 nucleotide sequence: TGTGCCAGCAGCTTACAGGACTCCTATAATTCACCCCTCCACTTT.

The CDR3 sequence: CASSLGTALYNEQFF. In DNA, the CDR3 is TGTGCCAGCAGTTTAGGGACAGCGCTGTACAATGAGCAGTTCTTC. The chain is built from TRBV6-2 or TRBV6-3 and TRBJ2-1, with 7 bases identical to TRBD1. The CDR3 runs to 15 residues. The germline V gene has CDR1 MNHEY and CDR2 SVGEGT. V lost 4 bases to trimming and J lost 4 bases; unmatched junction nucleotides: 7.

This clone appeared a few times. The gene calls are TRBV15 and TRBJ1-6; tentatively, D is TRBD1 (6 bases). Germline lookup yields CDR1 LNHNV and CDR2 YYDKDF (reference sequence). Trimming removed 0 bases from V and 7 bases from J, with 10 bases in between. The CDR3 extends over 15 amino acids. The CDR3 coding sequence is TGTGCCACCAGCAGAGAAACAGGGACGAATTCACCCCTCCACTTT. Translating gives CATSRETGTNSPLHF.

The V gene is TRBV18, the J gene TRBJ2-5; 9 nucleotides align to TRBD1. CDR1 KGHSH and CDR2 LQKENI come from the germline V gene. The CDR3 totals 15 residues. V was pared by 2 bases and J by 5 bases, with 6 bases of the junction left unmatched. The CDR3 sequence: CASSPSDRGSETQYF. The CDR3 DNA reads as TGTGCCAGCTCACCATCTGACAGGGGGTCGGAGACCCAGTACTTC.

V usage is TRBV3-1 (or the pseudogene TRBV3-2) and J usage is TRBJ2-5, with a weak D call TRBD2 (5 bases). The CDR3 contains 14 residues. The germline CDR1 and CDR2 sequences are LGHDT and YNNKEL (reference sequence). Trimming stripped 3 bases from V and 2 bases from J, with 10 bases between. The CDR3 loop is CASSQRAVQETQYF. CDR3 nucleotide sequence: TGTGCCAGCAGCCAGCGAGCGGTTCAAGAGACCCAGTACTTC.

The J gene is TRBJ1-4, the V gene TRBV19; TRBD1 might be the D (6 bases). Germline V CDR1 and CDR2: LNHDA, SQIVND (reference sequence). The CDR3 sequence is 16 residues long. The V end lost 3 bases, the J end lost 3 bases, and 14 bases lay between the germline ends. The CDR3 sequence: CASSIPRQVSNEKLFF. CDR3 bases: TGTGCCAGTAGTATTCCCCGACAGGTGTCTAATGAAAAACTGTTTTTT.